This T cell receptor beta chain came from a study of beta chain features in type 1 diabetes (dated by TCRdb to 2016 to 2018). For the study in its entirety: No differences in mean age, gender distribution, total cell number or subset yield were found between patients and healthy donors. Naive and central memory subsets were obtained from all 30 or so donors, but regulatory and stem cell-like memory subsets were isolated from only 8 patients and 8 healthy donors. In the study, recently diagnosed type 1 diabetes patients and matched healthy donors were compared on the TCRB repertoires of their sorted circulating CD4+ T cell subsets. Across all samples, almost 110 million sorted cells were examined, and cell number per subset correlated strongly with RNA yield.

From each donor, a single peripheral blood sample of about 116 mL on average was drawn into heparinised tubes. Naive, central memory, regulatory and stem cell-like memory CD4+ T cells were sorted on a BD FACSAria II using a panel including CD45RO, CCR7, CD25, CD127, CD95 and CD27. Purity was above 98% for every sorted population. PBMCs were separated immediately by Lymphoprep density gradient centrifugation and were stained directly, without being cultured. So that batch effects would be minimized, each experiment stained and sorted samples in pairs, pairing one healthy donor with one patient. On this clone itself: The antigen it binds to is not known. One base away there is no much larger clone; base qualities are not given.

V gives up 4 bases and J gives up 2 bases, and the segment between their germline ends measures 11 bases. The CDR3 spans 15 residues, from the cysteine through the phenylalanine. The only DNA kept is the CDR3, 45 bases in frame from the first base. The germline V gene provides CDR1 SGHVS and CDR2 FNYEAQ. All of the isolated RNA was reverse transcribed with the High Capacity cDNA Reverse Transcription Kit, so expressed TCRB transcripts were sequenced. Deep immunoSEQ sequencing was applied to naive, central memory and regulatory T cell samples, giving an average of about 3.4 million total reads per sample. Sorted cells were lysed in RLT buffer and RNA was extracted with DNase-treated RNeasy Micro or Mini kits, depending on cell number. Each cell subset was processed on its own to prevent cross-contamination, while patient and healthy donor samples were processed together. The immunoSEQ multiplex PCR was used to amplify TCRB sequences from cDNA, generating 87-bp fragments that spanned the CDR3 region. The amplicons were sequenced using the Illumina HiSeq platform. The authors' analysis ran thus. Synthetic template baselines were used to correct PCR bias computationally, reads within Hamming distance 2 were collapsed together, and singletons that could not be merged were discarded. By aligning reads against IMGT, V, D and J genes, CDR3 length, and insertions or deletions at six rearrangement sites were assigned. Clonotype counts were normalized to sorted cell number within each subset before computing true diversity and Gini coefficients with the tcR R package. Repertoire sharing was quantified using the overlap coefficient calculated on TCRB nucleotide sequences. Here the immuneACCESS table is served through TCRdb, limited to in-frame sequences with V and J called. Missing clones are a known gap in these copies; in checked studies unresolved V genes cover under half, and the rest lacks a known reason. V and J calls and clone size are those listed in that table; D and trimming were worked out from the DNA. This sample has approximately 160,000 clones in its table, and under 9.5% of those were observed once. The ten biggest clones cover about 0.6% of the sample.

Overall study results and their limits: Shorter templates might be favored by PCR, yet because patient and control samples were amplified and corrected together, any such skew would affect both groups equally. Because small numbers of individuals were included in the HLA sub-analyses, any influence of HLA type on TCRB rearrangement was left unresolved. A moderate but significant shortening of TCRB CDR3 length was observed in type 1 diabetes patients in all four CD4+ subsets. Naive, central memory and regulatory TCRB repertoires appeared to be more alike among patients than among healthy donors. At VDJ recombination sites, type 1 diabetes patients had fewer insertions and more deleted nucleotides, which implies abnormalities in thymic rearrangement. Because cDNA rather than genomic DNA was sequenced, highly expressing activated cells could have been over-represented, although no difference in activation and CD3 levels was found between groups.

The V and J genes are TRBV7-6 and TRBJ1-4; the best D guess is TRBD1, with 5 bases matching. The specimen was central memory CD4+ T cells from blood. This TCR was sampled from a man younger than 30 in good health. CDR3 region: CASSWGSGTNEKLFF. Here is the DNA: TGTGCCAGCAGCTGGGGCTCCGGGACTAATGAAAAACTGTTTTTT. Here the CDR3 is joined to the reference TRBV7-6 and TRBJ1-4 genes, and the full variable domain is: GAGVSQSPRYKVTKRGQDVALRCDPISGHVSLYWYRQALGQGPEFLTYFNYEAQQDKSGLPNDRFSAERPEGSISTLTIQRTEQRDSAMYRCASSWGSGTNEKLFFGSGTQLSVL.